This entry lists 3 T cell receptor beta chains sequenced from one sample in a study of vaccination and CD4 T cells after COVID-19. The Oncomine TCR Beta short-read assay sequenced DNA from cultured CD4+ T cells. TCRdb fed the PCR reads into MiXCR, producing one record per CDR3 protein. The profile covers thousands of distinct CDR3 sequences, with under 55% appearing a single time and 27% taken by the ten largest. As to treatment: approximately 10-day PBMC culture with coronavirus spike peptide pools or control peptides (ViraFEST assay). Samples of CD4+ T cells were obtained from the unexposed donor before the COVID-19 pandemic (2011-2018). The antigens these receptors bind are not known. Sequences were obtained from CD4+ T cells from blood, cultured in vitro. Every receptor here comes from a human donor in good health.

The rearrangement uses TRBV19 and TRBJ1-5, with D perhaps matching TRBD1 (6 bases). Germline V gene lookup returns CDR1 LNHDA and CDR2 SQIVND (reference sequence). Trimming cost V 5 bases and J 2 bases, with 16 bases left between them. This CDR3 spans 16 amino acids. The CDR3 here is CASSYIRDTGNQPQHF. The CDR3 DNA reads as TGTGCCAGTAGTTATATCCGGGACACCGGCAATCAGCCCCAGCATTTT.

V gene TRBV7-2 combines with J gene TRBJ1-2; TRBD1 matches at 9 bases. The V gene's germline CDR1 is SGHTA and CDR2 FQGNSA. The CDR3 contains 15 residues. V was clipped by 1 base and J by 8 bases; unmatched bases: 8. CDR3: CASSLDNRGREGYTF. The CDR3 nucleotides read TGTGCCAGCAGCTTAGACAACAGGGGGCGGGAGGGCTACACCTTC.

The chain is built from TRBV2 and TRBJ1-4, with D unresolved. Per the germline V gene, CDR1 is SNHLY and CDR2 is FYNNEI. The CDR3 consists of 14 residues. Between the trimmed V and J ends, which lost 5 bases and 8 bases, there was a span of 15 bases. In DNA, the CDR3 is TGTGCCAGCAGTCCCCGGGGAGGACGAGAAAAACTGTTTTTT. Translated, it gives CASSPRGGREKLFF.